This TCR beta chain was identified in a study of T cell responses to AZD1222 COVID-19 vaccine. Study-wide results and limits: After the peak T cell response, and only then, were repertoires sampled. Seropositive status at baseline applied to only five or six AZD1222 recipients.

A note on this clone: Its matching antigen is unknown.

Per the germline V gene, CDR1 is MNHEY and CDR2 is SVGEGT. V was trimmed by 2 bases and J by 2 bases, leaving 12 bases between them. CDR3 length: 15 residues. Generated by immunoSEQ multiplex PCR, the TCRdb table keeps only in-frame clones and is missing some. The data contain roughly 260,000 clones, over 85% of them singletons. Source: peripheral blood, taken on day 0 of AZD1222 vaccination. This TCR came from an adult in good health. V and J are TRBV6-2 or TRBV6-3 and TRBJ1-2; D is possibly TRBD1 (5 bases). CDR3 region: CASSYGADQNYGYTF. The CDR3 DNA is TGTGCCAGCAGTTACGGGGCAGACCAAAACTATGGCTACACCTTC.